The 9 T cell receptor beta chains below were found in one sample sequenced in a study of monozygotic twins with inflammatory bowel disease (dated by TCRdb to between 2017 and 2020). Library preparation was by 5' RACE. TCRdb lists the instrument as Illumina HiSeq 2500. Reads reprocessed by TCRdb are summarized as one entry per CDR3 protein sequence, and DNA is absent. This sample's table contains 400,000 or so distinct CDR3 sequences. 2% to 2.5% of the sample comes from the top ten. Sequenced sample: blood. Receptors originate from a human donor with ulcerative colitis or Crohn's disease, or a healthy co-twin of an affected twin (not recorded which).

The chain employs TRBV25-1 and TRBJ1-1. Germline assignment: CDR1 MGHDK and CDR2 SYGVNS. CDR3 length: 11 residues. CDR3 protein: CASSSGFEAFF.

The J gene is TRBJ2-1, the V gene TRBV19. This CDR3 is 15 amino acids long. Per the germline V gene, CDR1 is LNHDA and CDR2 is SQIVND (reference sequence). CDR3 residues: CASSISEAAYNEQFF.

The J gene is TRBJ1-6, the V gene TRBV29-1; the TRBD1 assignment by TCRdb is unverifiable without DNA. CDR3 size: 12 residues. Germline V gene data show CDR1 as SQVTM and CDR2 as ANQGSEA. CDR3: CSVAVGESPLHF.

V gene TRBV5-1 combines with J gene TRBJ1-5; TCRdb calls TRBD1, which cannot be checked without DNA. Germline V gene lookup returns CDR1 SGHRS and CDR2 YFSETQ. CDR3 length: 14 amino acids. This CDR3 reads CASSYGDPNQPQHF.

The chain has TRBV19 and TRBJ1-5; there is no DNA to check the TCRdb D call of TRBD1. The CDR3 length is 19 residues. The germline V gene has CDR1 LNHDA and CDR2 SQIVND (reference sequence). The CDR3 protein is CASSKSTPGQGSPLGPQHF.

The rearrangement links TRBV19 to TRBJ2-3. Per germline, CDR1 LNHDA and CDR2 SQIVND (reference sequence). CDR3 length: 15 residues. This chain's CDR3 is CASSIRMVNTDTQYF.

The chain couples TRBV20-1 to TRBJ2-7. The CDR3 has 13 residues. Germline V gives CDR1 DFQATT, CDR2 SNEGSKA (reference sequence). The CDR3 reads CSAGLDITYEQYF.

This chain joins TRBV14 and TRBJ1-2; TCRdb reports TRBD1, a call that lacks DNA to check it against. Germline CDR1 reads SGHDN; CDR2 reads FVKESK. This CDR3 has 15 amino acids. The CDR3 region is CASSQDRAGLAGYTF.

This sequence joins TRBV6-5 and TRBJ1-3; TCRdb returns TRBD1, unconfirmable since there is no DNA. Germline CDR1 and CDR2: MNHEY and SVGAGI. The CDR3 has 17 residues. This CDR3 reads CASSSHNTGTSGNTIYF.